One and the same sample provided the 31 T cell receptor beta chains below, sequenced in a study of breast tumors, draining lymph nodes, adjacent tissues. Axillary draining lymph nodes of breast cancer patients supplied the node samples. One entry per CDR3 protein results from TCRdb running MiXCR on the multiplex PCR reads. The sample lists 150,000 to 200,000 distinct CDR3 sequences, around 33% occurring once. The sample taken for sequencing was axillary lymph node tissue. The receptors shown here come from a female donor with breast cancer. Some clones in this sample may be carry-over from other donors' samples.

As for this clonotype: Germline is not matched at one junction end, which may reflect a read error. This chain links TRBV25-1 with TRBJ1-2; D gene uncertain. CDR3 length equals 13 residues. Germline CDR1 reads MGHDK; CDR2 reads SYGVNS. The CDR3 is CACSATADYGYTF. CDR3 nucleotide sequence: TGTGCCTGCAGTGCGACGGCCGACTATGGCTACACCTTC.

This clonotype has ten or more counts. The chain links TRBV9 to TRBJ2-3, with 7 nucleotides matching TRBD2. The germline V gene has CDR1 SGDLS and CDR2 YYNGEE. The V gene end was trimmed by 0 bases and the J gene end by 2 bases; junction bases not matched to a gene: 3. The CDR3 runs 15 residues. The CDR3 nucleotides are TGTGCCAGCAGCGTAGGGGGGGGGTACACAGATACGCAGTATTTT. It is translated as CASSVGGGYTDTQYF.

The chain recombines TRBV10-3 with TRBJ2-3; possibly TRBD2 for D (6 bases). Trimming pared 5 bases from V and 4 bases from J, leaving 13 bases between. Germline CDR1 ENHRY, CDR2 SYGVKD. The CDR3 consists of 14 residues. In DNA form, the CDR3 reads TGTGCCATCAGTCGACGGGAGATTGCAGATACGCAGTATTTT. Translation gives CAISRREIADTQYF.

A single count supports this clonotype. An end of the junction differs from the germline gene, which may be a read error. J is TRBJ2-7 and V is TRBV15; TRBD1 aligns across 12 bases. The V gene's germline CDR1 is LNHNV and CDR2 YYDKDF (reference sequence). This CDR3 contains 15 residues. CDR3 sequence reads: CAASSHPGQGATQCF. CDR3 DNA sequence: TGTGCCGCCAGCAGCCACCCGGGACAGGGGGCAACGCAGTGCTTC. Drawing the rest from reference TRBV15 and TRBJ2-7, the complete variable domain is DAMVIQNPRYQVTQFGKPVTLSCSQTLNHNVMYWYQQKSSQAPKLLFHYYDKDFNNEADTPDNFQSRRPNTSFCFLDIRSPGLGDTAMYLCAASSHPGQGATQCFGPGTRLTVT.

Points on this clonotype: The germline gene is not matched at one end of the junction; a read error may be the cause. The J gene is TRBJ2-3, the V gene TRBV5-1; D might be TRBD1 (5 bases). CDR3 size: 15 residues. The germline gives CDR1 SGHRS, CDR2 YFSETQ. The CDR3 nucleotides read TGCGCCAGCACAGAGGCGGACATGAGCACCGATACGCAGTATTTT. Its protein is CASTEADMSTDTQYF. Combining the CDR3 with reference TRBV5-1 and TRBJ2-3 gives the whole variable domain KAGVTQTPRYLIKTRGQQVTLSCSPISGHRSVSWYQQTPGQGLQFLFEYFSETQRNKGNFPGRFSGRQFSNSRSEMNVSTLELGDSALYLCASTEADMSTDTQYFGPGTRLTVL.

The chain uses TRBV5-1 and TRBJ1-1; TRBD1 matches 7 bases. In germline, CDR1 is SGHRS, CDR2 YFSETQ. The V and J ends lost 5 bases and 10 bases, in that order; junction bases with no gene match: 14. The CDR3 covers 14 residues. The CDR3 sequence is CASRDEGGLPGAFF. The CDR3 DNA is TGCGCCAGCAGGGACGAAGGGGGCCTACCTGGAGCTTTCTTT.

Concerning this clonotype: A much more abundant neighbour one base away suggests this may be a read error. The chain links TRBV27 to TRBJ2-5; 8 positions match TRBD2. This CDR3 region has 13 residues. V lost 4 bases to trimming and J lost 5 bases; unmatched junction nucleotides: 3. Germline assignment: CDR1 MNHEY and CDR2 SMNVEV (reference sequence). CDR3 in amino acids: CASSSGGMETQYF. Written as DNA, the CDR3 is TGTGCCAGCAGTTCGGGGGGGATGGAGACCCAGTACTTC.

This clonotype was observed once. A much larger clone is a single base away; this may be a read error. The gene calls are TRBV7-6 and TRBJ1-1; the D is unclear. Trimming pared 6 bases from V and 3 bases from J, leaving 14 bases between. This CDR3 comprises 14 residues. Germline V lookup: CDR1 SGHVS, CDR2 FNYEAQ. CDR3 DNA sequence: TGTGCCAGCAGGCCGGAACTGAGGGACACTGAAGCTTTCTTT. Amino acid sequence: CASRPELRDTEAFF.

This clonotype was observed many times. The chain is built from TRBV5-1 and TRBJ2-1, with 10 bases identical to TRBD2. Looked up from germline, CDR1 is SGHRS and CDR2 is YFSETQ. This CDR3 contains 14 residues. Trimming cost V 5 bases and J 7 bases; bases outside gene matches: 6. The CDR3 is CASRRLAGENEQFF. CDR3 nucleotides: TGCGCCAGCAGAAGGCTAGCGGGAGAAAATGAGCAGTTCTTC.

This clonotype has only a few counts. The chain employs TRBV13 and TRBJ2-1, with D possibly TRBD1 on 6 matching bases. Germline V gene sequence: CDR1 PRHDT, CDR2 FYEKMQ (reference sequence). V lost 4 bases to trimming and J lost 8 bases, with 15 bases between them. The CDR3 consists of 14 residues. The CDR3 DNA sequence: TGTGCCAGCAGCTGGCGACAGGTAGGTGATGAGCAGTTCTTC. The encoded protein is CASSWRQVGDEQFF.

Concerning this clonotype itself: A junction end diverges from the germline sequence, so it may reflect a read error. This chain links TRBV5-6 with TRBJ1-4; TRBD1 might be the D (5 bases). Looked up from germline, CDR1 is SGHDT and CDR2 is YYEEEE. This CDR3 comprises 14 residues. The CDR3 is CACSFAGANEKLVF. The CDR3 nucleotides are TGTGCCTGCAGCTTTGCTGGGGCTAATGAAAAACTGGTTTTT.

This clonotype was observed many times. The chain is built from TRBV5-8 and TRBJ1-4; D is uncertain. The germline gives CDR1 SGHTS, CDR2 YDEGEE. The V gene lost 1 base and the J gene lost 5 bases, with 12 bases spanning the gap. This CDR3 is built from 15 residues. This chain's CDR3 is CASSLYDTQNEKLFF. Here the CDR3 DNA reads TGTGCCAGCAGCTTGTACGACACTCAGAATGAAAAACTGTTTTTT.

Comments on this clonotype: Since a much larger clone is just one base distant, this may be a read error. The V call is TRBV27, the J call TRBJ2-5; TRBD2 matches 9 bases. Germline CDR1 is MNHEY and CDR2 is SMNVEV (reference sequence). This CDR3 has 15 residues. CDR3 amino acids: CASSSAGGYQGTQYF. The CDR3 DNA sequence: TGTGCCAGCAGTTCAGCGGGGGGTTACCAAGGGACCCAGTACTTC.

On this clonotype: A much larger clone is a single base away; this may be a read error. The chain is built from TRBV20-1 and TRBJ1-2; D possibly corresponds to TRBD1 (5 bases). The CDR3 loop spans 12 amino acids. The germline gives CDR1 DFQATT, CDR2 SNEGSKA (reference sequence). The DNA for the CDR3 is TGCAGTGCTAGAGACGGGACCTATGGCTCCACCTTC. Protein product: CSARDGTYGSTF.

With regard to this clonotype: The CDR3 end shows no conserved phenylalanine or tryptophan, and so a read error is likely. The chain links TRBV24-1 to TRBJ2-1; TRBD2 aligns across 11 bases. The CDR3 spans 16 residues. Germline V gives CDR1 KGHDR, CDR2 SFDVKD. The J segment lost 5 bases and the V segment lost 7 bases, leaving 9 bases of the junction unmatched. CDR3 amino acids: CATSDPGLAANNEQFL. CDR3 nucleotide sequence: TGTGCCACCAGCGATCCGGGACTAGCGGCCAACAATGAGCAGTTCTTG.

This clonotype has ten or more counts. This rearrangement joins TRBV24-1 to TRBJ1-5; D unresolved. Germline-derived CDR1 and CDR2 are KGHDR and SFDVKD. V gave up 8 bases and J gave up 2 bases, with 6 bases separating them. CDR3 length: 12 amino acids. The chain's CDR3 is CATISGNQPQHF. In nucleotides, the CDR3 is TGTGCCACCATCAGCGGCAATCAGCCCCAGCATTTT.

Only one count was recorded for this clonotype. The gene calls are TRBV3-2 and TRBJ1-2. TRBV3-2 is marked as a pseudogene. CDR3 size: 17 residues. The CDR3 region is CASSQARSETPNYGYTF. The CDR3 bases are TGTGCCAGCAGCCAAGCTAGGTCCGAAACACCTAACTATGGCTACACCTTC.

As concerns this clonotype: A read error may produce the germline difference seen at one junction end. This sequence joins TRBV15 and TRBJ1-4, with D hard to call. Germline CDR1 and CDR2: LNHNV and YYDKDF (reference sequence). The CDR3 is 12 residues long. The DNA of the CDR3 is TGCGCCACCGGCAGAGATCTGGGAACACTGTTTTTT. Its translation is CATGRDLGTLFF.

This clonotype was detected a few times. This may come from a read error, since a much larger clone is one base off. The chain combines TRBV19 with TRBJ1-2; 7 bases fit TRBD1. Germline V gives CDR1 LNHDA, CDR2 SQIVND (reference sequence). The CDR3 is made up of 13 amino acids. The CDR3, as DNA: TGTGCCAGCCTTGACAGGGAAGCGAGGGGCTACATCTTC. Amino acids: CASLDREARGYIF.

This clonotype was recorded at least ten times. The J gene is TRBJ2-3, the V gene TRBV11-1; D uncertain. CDR1 and CDR2 from the germline V gene are SGHAT and FQDESV (reference sequence). The V gene lost 4 bases and the J gene lost 1 base, with 9 bases spanning the gap. The CDR3 is 14 residues long. The CDR3 DNA reads TGTGCCAGCAGCTCATGGCCGCGCACAGATACGCAGTATTTT. Translated, it gives CASSSWPRTDTQYF.

Concerning this clonotype: A read error is likely, as this CDR3 ends without the conserved phenylalanine or tryptophan. The chain joins TRBV9 to TRBJ2-3; D is unresolved. Germline-derived CDR1 and CDR2 are SGDLS and YYNGEE. The CDR3 extends over 14 amino acids. Trimming took off 4 bases at V and 0 bases at J, with 9 bases between the two ends. The CDR3 loop is CASSISRSTDTQYS. In DNA, the CDR3 is TGTGCCAGCAGCATAAGTAGAAGCACAGATACGCAGTATTCT.

This clonotype appeared many times. V usage is TRBV5-1 and J usage is TRBJ2-7; D might be TRBD2 (5 bases). V dropped 5 bases and J dropped 5 bases, with 8 bases sitting between them. Germline V gives CDR1 SGHRS, CDR2 YFSETQ. This CDR3 has 11 amino acids. The chain's CDR3 is CASSMGDEQYF. In DNA, the CDR3 is TGCGCCAGCAGTATGGGAGACGAGCAGTACTTC.

The V gene is TRBV19, the J gene TRBJ1-1, with D maybe TRBD1 (5 bases). Germline loops: CDR1 LNHDA, CDR2 SQIVND (reference sequence). The CDR3 totals 14 residues. Trimming cost V 7 bases and J 0 bases, with 12 bases left between them. In DNA, the CDR3 is TGTGCCAGTAACGGAGGGGCCATGAACACTGAAGCTTTCTTT. It encodes CASNGGAMNTEAFF.

In its sample, this clonotype was seen many times. The V call is TRBV3-1, the J call TRBJ1-3, with unresolved D. CDR3 length: 14 amino acids. Trimming removed 5 bases at V and 3 bases at J, with 11 bases between. Per the germline V gene, CDR1 is LGHDT and CDR2 is YNNKEL (reference sequence). The DNA for the CDR3 is TGTGCCAGCAGCACCAACGTTGGTGGAAACACCATATATTTT. This sequence encodes CASSTNVGGNTIYF.

Ten or more counts support this clonotype. This chain links TRBV5-6 with TRBJ2-7; TRBD1 agrees at 7 bases. After removal of 0 bases from V and 3 bases from J, the junction contained 6 bases not matched to a gene. This CDR3 has 15 residues. Germline V gene lookup returns CDR1 SGHDT and CDR2 YYEEEE. CDR3 in DNA: TGTGCCAGCAGCTTGGCCAAGGGACAGCACTACGAGCAGTACTTC. Translation: CASSLAKGQHYEQYF.

This clonotype was detected a few times. A much larger clone sits a single nucleotide away, making a read error possible. The chain couples TRBV20-1 to TRBJ2-1, with TRBD2 identical over 11 bases. CDR1 is DFQATT and CDR2 is SNEGSKA in the germline V gene (reference sequence). V lost 6 bases to trimming and J lost 6 bases; unmatched junction nucleotides: 10. This CDR3 comprises 15 residues. For the CDR3, the DNA is TGCAGTGCCACCCCTAGCGGGAGGCCCACCAATGAGCAGTTCTTC. Translating gives CSATPSGRPTNEQFF.

At least ten counts were recorded for this clonotype. This CDR3 reads CASSFSAGSEQFF. The CDR3 bases are TGCGCCAGCAGCTTCTCCGCGGGATCTGAGCAGTTCTTC. The rearrangement links TRBV5-1 to TRBJ2-1; TRBD2 is a possible D gene (6 bases). CDR1 is SGHRS and CDR2 is YFSETQ in the germline V gene. The V gene lost 2 bases and the J gene lost 9 bases, with 12 bases spanning the gap. The CDR3 runs to 13 residues. Variable domain in full (rest from reference TRBV5-1 and TRBJ2-1): KAGVTQTPRYLIKTRGQQVTLSCSPISGHRSVSWYQQTPGQGLQFLFEYFSETQRNKGNFPGRFSGRQFSNSRSEMNVSTLELGDSALYLCASSFSAGSEQFFGPGTRLTVL.

This clonotype was found many times. V is TRBV5-6 and J is TRBJ2-2; weak D call: TRBD1 (6 bases). Germline CDR1 is SGHDT and CDR2 is YYEEEE. This CDR3 spans 14 amino acids. With 7 bases removed from V and 4 bases from J, the gap between germline ends came to 14 bases. The CDR3 sequence: CASRPQGSTGELFF. The DNA of the CDR3 is TGTGCCAGCCGCCCGCAGGGGAGCACCGGGGAGCTGTTTTTT. Full variable domain (rest looked up from reference TRBV5-6 and TRBJ2-2): DAGVTQSPTHLIKTRGQQVTLRCSPKSGHDTVSWYQQALGQGPQFIFQYYEEEERQRGNFPDRFSGHQFPNYSSELNVNALLLGDSALYLCASRPQGSTGELFFGEGSRLTVL.

This clonotype was seen many times. The chain joins TRBV4-2 to TRBJ2-2; D is unresolved. The germline gives CDR1 LGHNA, CDR2 YNFKEQ. V was trimmed by 0 bases and J by 4 bases, leaving 6 bases between them. The CDR3 sequence is 14 residues long. The CDR3 spells CASSQESATGELFF. The CDR3 region has the DNA TGTGCCAGCAGCCAAGAGTCGGCCACCGGGGAGCTGTTTTTT.

This clonotype was recorded at least ten times. The chain carries TRBV7-4 and TRBJ2-7, with 9 bases that match TRBD1. CDR3 length: 15 residues. Germline V gene lookup returns CDR1 SGHVT and CDR2 SQSDAQ. Trimming removed 1 base from V and 7 bases from J; junction bases left unmatched: 8. This chain's CDR3 is CASSLEGDRAGEQYF. In DNA, the CDR3 is TGTGCCAGCAGCTTAGAGGGGGACAGGGCTGGGGAGCAGTACTTC. Drawing the rest from reference TRBV7-4 and TRBJ2-7, the complete variable domain is GAGVSQSPRYKVAKRGRDVALRCDSISGHVTLYWYRQTLGQGSEVLTYSQSDAQRDKSGRPSGRFSAERPERSVSTLKIQRTEQGDSAVYLCASSLEGDRAGEQYFGPGTRLTVT.

This chain uses TRBV20-1 with TRBJ2-2; D is unclear. CDR3 length: 10 amino acids. CDR1 and CDR2 from the germline V gene are DFQATT and SNEGSKA (reference sequence). The germline V and J ends were trimmed by 4 bases and 7 bases, with 4 bases remaining between them. The CDR3 DNA follows: TGCAGTGCTACCGGCGGGGAGCTGTTTTTT. This codes for CSATGGELFF.